This T cell receptor (beta chain) was identified in a study of blood T cell repertoires in COVID-19. On the study more broadly: Donors in the United States, Italy and Spain gave samples during acute or convalescent COVID-19. The cDNA or gDNA used as material had been derived from T cells, B-cell-depleted T cells, or PBMCs.

The CDR3 runs 12 residues. V lost 3 bases and J lost 3, with 6 bases in between. Germline V lookup: CDR1 MDHEN, CDR2 SYDVKM. Authors' data handling: Amplifying reference gene primers gave estimates of nucleated cell counts. Only in-frame clones appear in the TCRdb table, and some are missing; sequencing was by immunoSEQ multiplex PCR. The DNA was the basis for D and trimming; V, J and clone size are from that table. This sample yields roughly 380,000 clones, of which about 88% are seen a single time; approximately 1.5% belongs to the top ten. Enrolled during active infection, Seattle patients were then followed longitudinally.

The chain uses TRBV28 and TRBJ2-7; unclear D gene. Material for sequencing was peripheral blood. The TCR comes from a middle-aged woman with COVID-19, enrolled during active disease. The CDR3 reads CASSFQNYEQYF. The CDR3 DNA sequence: TGTGCCAGCAGTTTCCAGAACTACGAGCAGTACTTC.